This T cell receptor beta chain was obtained from a study of shared clonotypes between healthy human individuals. There are 15 residues in the CDR3. Trimming removed 4 bases at V and 3 bases at J, with 13 bases between. The V gene's germline CDR1 is MDHEN and CDR2 SYDVKM. Only in-frame clones appear in the TCRdb table, and some are missing; sequencing was by immunoSEQ multiplex PCR. This sample has about 2.3 million clones, with less than 95% found just once. The TCR was taken from a man aged 18-30 years in good health. Some clones in this sample may be carry-over from other donors' samples. Sequenced input: naive CD4+ T cells from PBMCs. Regarding subset: CD45RA+ positively selected. The V and J genes are TRBV28 and TRBJ1-3; D might be TRBD1 (6 bases). The CDR3 coding sequence is TGTGCCAGCAGTTCCCAGGGAGGGGGTGGAAACACCATATATTTT. Protein: CASSSQGGGGNTIYF.